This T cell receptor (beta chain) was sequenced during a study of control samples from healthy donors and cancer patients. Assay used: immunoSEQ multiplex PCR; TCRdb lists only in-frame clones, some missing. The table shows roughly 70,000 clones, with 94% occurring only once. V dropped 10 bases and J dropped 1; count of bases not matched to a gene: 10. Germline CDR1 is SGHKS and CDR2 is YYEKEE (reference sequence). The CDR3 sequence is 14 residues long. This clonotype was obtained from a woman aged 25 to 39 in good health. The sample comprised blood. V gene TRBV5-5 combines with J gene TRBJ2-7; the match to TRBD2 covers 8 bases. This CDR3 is CAGGVGGGSYEQYF. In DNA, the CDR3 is TGTGCCGGTGGGGTCGGCGGGGGGTCCTACGAGCAGTACTTC.